The clone carrying this T cell receptor beta chain was seen a handful of times. Its cognate antigen is unknown. Unmatched junction bases numbered 11, after V lost 6 bases and J lost 8 bases. Germline V CDR1 and CDR2: SGHDN, FVKESK. This CDR3 has 15 residues. Noted time point: week 23, last vaccination. Vaccination comprised doses that each held 300 ug of mutant IDH1 20-mer peptide, plus topical imiquimod. The data are from a study of a mutant IDH1 vaccine in newly diagnosed glioma. Looking at the study overall: Patients were given eight vaccinations, scheduled in weeks 1, 3, 5, 7, 11, 15, 19 and 23. Patients got their first vaccination 4-6 weeks after radiotherapy alone, or with temozolomide cycles. Radiotherapy, temozolomide, or both had been given previously, and both were given to most. Study-level findings and limits: It seemed that pseudoprogression was not linked to changes in the top peripheral T cell clonotypes.

Libraries were prepared by immunoSEQ multiplex PCR; TCRdb keeps only in-frame clonotypes and omits some of them. The data hold about 55,000 clones, with 80% observed a single time. This TCR was sampled from a man aged 40-49 years with glioma. The sequencing used PBMCs, collected from a glioma patient whose treatment included an IDH1 peptide vaccine. J is TRBJ2-4 and V is TRBV14, with 9 positions matching TRBD1. CDR3 amino acids: CASSPPGQGGYIQYF. The CDR3 DNA reads as TGTGCCAGCAGTCCACCGGGACAGGGAGGTTACATTCAGTACTTC.